Below are 20 T cell receptor beta chains sequenced from a single sample in a study of neurological immune-mediated disorders. MiXCR was run by TCRdb on the 5' RACE reads, yielding one entry per CDR3 protein. The profile shows over 60,000 distinct CDR3 sequences, approximately 5.2% of them singletons. The specimen was PBMCs. Receptor source: a woman between 25 and 40 years old with multiple sclerosis.

CDR3 DNA sequence: TGCAGTGCTAGAACTCTGGGAATAGCTAGTGGTGAGCAGTTCTTC. It translates to CSARTLGIASGEQFF. The J gene is TRBJ2-1, the V gene TRBV20-1; D gene ambiguous. From germline, CDR1 is DFQATT and CDR2 SNEGSKA (reference sequence). V lost 2 bases, J lost 9 bases, and 20 bases lay in between. The CDR3 contains 15 residues.

In its sample, this clonotype was seen many times. The gene calls are TRBV6-1 and TRBJ2-7, with unresolved D. CDR1 is MNHNS, CDR2 SASEGT, per germline. V was clipped by 3 bases and J by 4 bases, with 22 bases between them. The CDR3 extends over 17 amino acids. The CDR3 sequence is CASSDGYSLRSIYEQYF. The DNA for the CDR3 is TGTGCCAGCAGTGATGGTTACAGCCTGAGGTCAATTTACGAGCAGTACTTC.

This clonotype was detected ten times or more. The chain has TRBV3-1 and TRBJ1-6, with D uncertain. Trimming removed 4 bases at V and 7 bases at J, with 11 bases between. The CDR3 runs to 14 residues. Germline V gives CDR1 LGHDT, CDR2 YNNKEL (reference sequence). The CDR3 here is CASSPRGRNSPLHF. The CDR3 region has the DNA TGTGCCAGCAGCCCCCGGGGTCGGAATTCACCCCTCCACTTT.

Notes on this clonotype: A much larger clone lies one base from this, so it may be a read error. This chain uses TRBV24-1 with TRBJ2-5; D gene unclear. This CDR3 contains 11 residues. CDR1 and CDR2 (germline): KGHDR, SFDVKD. V gave up 7 bases and J gave up 5 bases, with 7 bases separating them. The CDR3 region has the DNA TGTGCCACCAGCCCGAGGGAGACCCAGTACTTC. Translation gives CATSPRETQYF.

This clonotype was counted a few times. V usage is TRBV11-2 and J usage is TRBJ2-3; D remains unclear. Per the germline V gene, CDR1 is SGHAT and CDR2 is FQNNGV. The V gene lost 5 bases and the J gene lost 6 bases, with 12 bases spanning the gap. The CDR3 runs 13 residues. CDR3 bases: TGTGCCAGCAGCAACCAAACCGACGATACGCAGTATTTT. Protein: CASSNQTDDTQYF.

This chain connects TRBV7-6 to TRBJ2-1; 9 bases fit TRBD2. Germline V gene lookup returns CDR1 SGHVS and CDR2 FNYEAQ. After removal of 1 base from V and 10 bases from J, the junction contained 5 bases not matched to a gene. The CDR3 has 14 amino acids. The chain's CDR3 is CASSLGGGAWEQFF. In DNA form, the CDR3 reads TGTGCCAGCAGCTTAGGCGGGGGGGCGTGGGAGCAGTTCTTC.

A word on this clonotype: This may come from a read error, since a much larger clone is one base off. The V and J genes are TRBV6-2 or TRBV6-3 and TRBJ2-1; the D gene is possibly TRBD2 (6 bases). The CDR3 contains 15 residues. The V gene lost 6 bases and the J gene lost 1 base, with 13 bases spanning the gap. The germline V gene encodes CDR1 MNHEY and CDR2 SVGEGT. The CDR3 nucleotides read TGTGCCAGCAGAACAATGACTAGATCCTACAATGAGCAGTTCTTC. Residues: CASRTMTRSYNEQFF.

This clonotype was counted at least ten times. This chain connects TRBV29-1 to TRBJ1-6; 7 positions match TRBD1. The length of the CDR3 is 13 residues. The germline V gene encodes CDR1 SQVTM and CDR2 ANQGSEA. V gave up 5 bases and J gave up 8 bases; unmatched junction bases: 6. The CDR3 DNA is TGCAGCGTTCGGGACAGCCCGTATTCACCCCTCCACTTT. As protein: CSVRDSPYSPLHF.

This clonotype was seen repeatedly, ten times or more. The chain joins TRBV9 to TRBJ2-7, with D perhaps matching TRBD1 or TRBD2 (6 bases each). The CDR3 extends over 16 amino acids. The V gene's germline CDR1 is SGDLS and CDR2 YYNGEE. V lost 3 bases, J lost 0 bases, and 16 bases lay in between. In DNA, the CDR3 is TGTGCCAGCAGCGGGAACAGGGACTCGTACTCCTACGAGCAGTACTTC. This gives the protein CASSGNRDSYSYEQYF. Based on the CDR3 plus reference TRBV9 and TRBJ2-7, the full variable domain is DSGVTQTPKHLITATGQRVTLRCSPRSGDLSVYWYQQSLDQGLQFLIQYYNGEERAKGNILERFSAQQFPDLHSELNLSSLELGDSALYFCASSGNRDSYSYEQYFGPGTRLTVT.

This clonotype was seen many times. The gene calls are TRBV20-1 and TRBJ2-7, with TRBD1 matching over 8 bases. This CDR3 contains 14 residues. V lost 0 bases to trimming and J lost 6 bases; unmatched junction nucleotides: 7. Germline CDR1 and CDR2: DFQATT and SNEGSKA (reference sequence). This CDR3 is CSAREGQDYAEQYF. CDR3 nucleotide sequence: TGCAGTGCTAGAGAGGGACAGGATTACGCCGAGCAGTACTTC.

V usage is TRBV7-9 and J usage is TRBJ2-1; D uncertain. CDR1 and CDR2 from the germline V gene are SEHNR and FQNEAQ (reference sequence). CDR3 length equals 13 residues. Trimming left V 1 base short and J 6 bases short, with 7 bases between. CDR3: CASSLGRPNEQFF. In nucleotides, the CDR3 is TGTGCCAGCAGCTTAGGCAGGCCCAATGAGCAGTTCTTC.

Ten or more counts support this clonotype. V gene TRBV20-1 combines with J gene TRBJ1-2; 9 nucleotides align to TRBD1. Germline CDR1 and CDR2: DFQATT and SNEGSKA (reference sequence). The CDR3 is 14 amino acids. The V and J ends lost 2 bases and 7 bases, in that order; junction bases with no gene match: 8. In nucleotides, the CDR3 is TGCAGTGCTAGAAAGGGACAGGGCGGTCGTGGCTACACCTTC. It specifies CSARKGQGGRGYTF.

This clonotype was detected many times. This sequence joins TRBV20-1 and TRBJ2-7, with 9 bases matching TRBD1. CDR1 and CDR2 (germline): DFQATT, SNEGSKA (reference sequence). V was clipped by 6 bases and J by 6 bases; unmatched bases: 6. The CDR3 loop spans 12 amino acids. CDR3 DNA sequence: TGCAGTGCAAACGACAGGGGGATCGAGCAGTACTTC. Amino acids: CSANDRGIEQYF.

This clonotype is labeled as medium-sized. The chain couples TRBV27 to TRBJ1-5; tentatively, D is TRBD1 (5 bases). Germline V gene lookup returns CDR1 MNHEY and CDR2 SMNVEV (reference sequence). CDR3 length: 14 amino acids. V was pared by 8 bases and J by 2 bases, with 13 bases between. The CDR3 spells CASRRAGGNQPQHF. CDR3 sequence (DNA): TGTGCCAGCCGGCGTGCGGGGGGCAATCAGCCCCAGCATTTT.

This clonotype was recorded a few times. The chain recombines TRBV13 with TRBJ2-5, with a possible D match to TRBD1 (6 bases). Looked up from germline, CDR1 is PRHDT and CDR2 is FYEKMQ (reference sequence). V lost 1 base and J 3 bases, leaving 6 bases between the germline ends. This CDR3 comprises 13 residues. The chain's CDR3 is CASSLDREETQYF. Written as DNA, the CDR3 is TGTGCCAGCAGCTTAGACAGGGAAGAGACCCAGTACTTC.

This clonotype occurred many times. The V call is TRBV9, the J call TRBJ2-1; TRBD2 agrees at 10 bases. With V trimmed by 3 bases and J by 6 bases, 6 bases remained unmatched. This CDR3 is built from 15 residues. Germline CDR1 is SGDLS and CDR2 is YYNGEE. CDR3 sequence reads: CASSGERGGINEQFF. CDR3 coding DNA: TGTGCCAGCAGCGGAGAGCGGGGGGGCATCAATGAGCAGTTCTTC.

The sample holds many counts of this clonotype. The chain couples TRBV5-5 to TRBJ2-7; 9 bases are shared with TRBD1. The junction had 9 bases not matched to a gene; V was cut back by 1 base and J by 7 bases. CDR1 and CDR2 (germline): SGHKS, YYEKEE (reference sequence). This CDR3 region has 15 residues. CDR3 sequence reads: CASSLKVQGAGEQYF. In nucleotides, the CDR3 is TGTGCCAGCAGCTTGAAGGTACAGGGGGCAGGGGAGCAGTACTTC.

At least ten counts were recorded for this clonotype. The V call is TRBV6-5, the J call TRBJ1-1, with D unresolved. Germline V gene data show CDR1 as MNHEY and CDR2 as SVGAGI. The CDR3 has 12 amino acids. The germline V and J ends were trimmed by 0 bases and 7 bases, with 6 bases remaining between them. The CDR3 is CASSYSGVEAFF. DNA for the CDR3: TGTGCCAGCAGTTACTCTGGGGTTGAAGCTTTCTTT.

This clonotype appeared many times. The V gene is TRBV10-3, the J gene TRBJ2-3; a possible D gene is TRBD1 (5 bases). Germline values: CDR1 ENHRY, CDR2 SYGVKD. Trimming stripped 4 bases from V and 4 bases from J, with 15 bases between. CDR3 size: 15 residues. The CDR3 region is CAISASDSLADTQYF. DNA for the CDR3: TGTGCCATCAGTGCATCTGACAGTTTGGCAGATACGCAGTATTTT.

This clonotype was observed many times. The V gene is TRBV5-1, the J gene TRBJ2-1, with D possibly being TRBD1 (5 bases). Trimming stripped 0 bases from V and 8 bases from J, with 15 bases between. Germline V gene lookup returns CDR1 SGHRS and CDR2 YFSETQ. This CDR3 is built from 15 residues. CDR3 in DNA: TGCGCCAGCAGCTTGGAGGGGAACCCCACAGATGAGCAGTTCTTC. As protein: CASSLEGNPTDEQFF.